This is a list of T cell receptor beta chains from one sample in a study of blood T cell repertoires in COVID-19. Clones were read by immunoSEQ multiplex PCR, and TCRdb kept only the in-frame ones, dropping some. The sample consists of about 400,000 clones, around 90% of them appearing once. The sequencing input was PBMCs or T cells enriched from blood (not recorded which). The source of these receptors is a woman in her thirties or forties with acute COVID-19. Both conserved end residues are part of each CDR3. A D gene is named only where the DNA matches it firmly. Size values are once, few and many counts, or a class for expanded clones, and some rows have none.

CDR3 DNA: TGTGCCAGCAGCCAAGGTCTCCGTTACAGGGGGCATGGCTACACCTTC; CDR3 protein: CASSQGLRYRGHGYTF; clone size: .; V gene: TRBV3-1/TRBV3-2; D gene: TRBD1; J gene: TRBJ1-2
CDR3 DNA: TGTGCCAGCAGCCGGGAGTTTGGCGGGACGGTATACAATGAGCAGTTCTTC; CDR3 protein: CASSREFGGTVYNEQFF; clone size: once; V gene: TRBV3-1/TRBV3-2; D gene: .; J gene: TRBJ2-1
CDR3 DNA: TGTGCCTGGAGTGTGACAGGGTTCGATGAGCAGTTCTTC; CDR3 protein: CAWSVTGFDEQFF; clone size: .; V gene: TRBV30; D gene: TRBD1; J gene: TRBJ2-1
CDR3 DNA: TGTGCCACCAGTGACCCGGACACAGGCGGTGAAGCTTTCTTT; CDR3 protein: CATSDPDTGGEAFF; clone size: .; V gene: TRBV24-1; D gene: .; J gene: TRBJ1-1
CDR3 DNA: TGTGCCAGTAGTATGGGTCAGGTATACTATGGCTACACCTTC; CDR3 protein: CASSMGQVYYGYTF; clone size: .; V gene: TRBV19; D gene: .; J gene: TRBJ1-2
CDR3 DNA: TGCGCCAGCAGCCCCGGGACTAGCGGGGGGAACCGCTCCTACGAGCAGTACTTC; CDR3 protein: CASSPGTSGGNRSYEQYF; clone size: .; V gene: TRBV5-1; D gene: TRBD2; J gene: TRBJ2-7
CDR3 DNA: TGTGCCAGCAGCTTAGATTTCGGGGTAGGCACTGAAGCTTTCTTT; CDR3 protein: CASSLDFGVGTEAFF; clone size: .; V gene: TRBV7-2; D gene: .; J gene: TRBJ1-1
CDR3 DNA: TGTGCCAGTAGGGGCCCTGGCAGGAGCACAGATACGCAGTATTTT; CDR3 protein: CASRGPGRSTDTQYF; clone size: .; V gene: TRBV19; D gene: .; J gene: TRBJ2-3
CDR3 DNA: TGTGCCAGCAGTTATTCGGCCAGCGACAATTCACCCCTCCACTTT; CDR3 protein: CASSYSASDNSPLHF; clone size: once; V gene: TRBV6-9; D gene: .; J gene: TRBJ1-6
CDR3 DNA: TGCGCCAGCAGTCTAAACAGGGAGATGAATACGCAGTATTTT; CDR3 protein: CASSLNREMNTQYF; clone size: .; V gene: TRBV4-1; D gene: .; J gene: TRBJ2-3
CDR3 DNA: TGTGCCAGCAGCCCAAGGACTAGCGGGATCGCCGGGGAGCTGTTTTTT; CDR3 protein: CASSPRTSGIAGELFF; clone size: .; V gene: TRBV7-9; D gene: TRBD2; J gene: TRBJ2-2
CDR3 DNA: TGTGCCAGCTCACCGGGACAGAATGAAAAACTGTTTTTT; CDR3 protein: CASSPGQNEKLFF; clone size: .; V gene: TRBV18; D gene: TRBD1; J gene: TRBJ1-4
CDR3 DNA: TGTGCCTGGAGTGTAGGGACAGGGGGAATCGGGCAGTACTTC; CDR3 protein: CAWSVGTGGIGQYF; clone size: .; V gene: TRBV30; D gene: TRBD1; J gene: TRBJ2-7
CDR3 DNA: TGTGCCAGCAGCCCTGCGTCCCTCGGTGAGCAGTTCTTC; CDR3 protein: CASSPASLGEQFF; clone size: .; V gene: TRBV11-2; D gene: .; J gene: TRBJ2-1
CDR3 DNA: TGTGCCAGCAGCTTAGTACAGAACACTGAAGCTTTCTTT; CDR3 protein: CASSLVQNTEAFF; clone size: .; V gene: TRBV11-3; D gene: .; J gene: TRBJ1-1
CDR3 DNA: TGTGCCAGCAGCCAAGACGTAGCGGGAGACACCTACAATGAGCAGTTCTTC; CDR3 protein: CASSQDVAGDTYNEQFF; clone size: .; V gene: TRBV4-2; D gene: TRBD2; J gene: TRBJ2-1
CDR3 DNA: TGTGCCAGCTCACCTCTAGCGGAATTTGGTGAGCAGTTCTTC; CDR3 protein: CASSPLAEFGEQFF; clone size: .; V gene: TRBV18; D gene: TRBD2; J gene: TRBJ2-1
CDR3 DNA: TGTGCCAGTAGTCTAGGAGGGGTGGACAGCTCCTACGAGCAGTACTTC; CDR3 protein: CASSLGGVDSSYEQYF; clone size: .; V gene: TRBV19; D gene: .; J gene: TRBJ2-7
CDR3 DNA: TGTGCCAGCAGCCAAGATCTTAAAGGGGCGGAGGGCTACACCTTC; CDR3 protein: CASSQDLKGAEGYTF; clone size: once; V gene: TRBV4-2; D gene: .; J gene: TRBJ1-2
CDR3 DNA: TGTGCCAGCAGTGGGGTGCGACGGCGGGTGAATGAGCAGTTCTTC; CDR3 protein: CASSGVRRRVNEQFF; clone size: .; V gene: TRBV25-1; D gene: .; J gene: TRBJ2-1
CDR3 DNA: TGTGCCAGCAGTTCTCGGCGGCTCGAAAAACTGTTTTTT; CDR3 protein: CASSSRRLEKLFF; clone size: .; V gene: TRBV12-3/TRBV12-4; D gene: .; J gene: TRBJ1-4
CDR3 DNA: TGTGCCAGTATTTCGAATGAAAAACTGTTTTTT; CDR3 protein: CASISNEKLFF; clone size: few; V gene: TRBV19; D gene: .; J gene: TRBJ1-4
CDR3 DNA: TGTGCCAGCAGCCAAGCACTAGCGGGGGAGCTGTTTTTT; CDR3 protein: CASSQALAGELFF; clone size: .; V gene: TRBV3-1/TRBV3-2; D gene: TRBD2; J gene: TRBJ2-2
CDR3 DNA: TGTGCCAGCAGTGAAGCGCCTAGCGGGGGAGGGGAGACCCAGTACTTC; CDR3 protein: CASSEAPSGGGETQYF; clone size: once; V gene: TRBV2; D gene: TRBD2; J gene: TRBJ2-5
CDR3 DNA: TGTGCCAGCAGGACTTCAGGGGGCTGGCCTGAAGCTTTCTTT; CDR3 protein: CASRTSGGWPEAFF; clone size: .; V gene: TRBV6-5; D gene: TRBD1; J gene: TRBJ1-1
CDR3 DNA: TGTGCCACCAGTAGCGGGGGGGCCGGGGACAACGAGCAGTACTTC; CDR3 protein: CATSSGGAGDNEQYF; clone size: .; V gene: TRBV24-1; D gene: TRBD2; J gene: TRBJ2-7
CDR3 DNA: TGCGCCAGCAGCTTGCAAGGACAGACAACCTATGGCTACACCTTC; CDR3 protein: CASSLQGQTTYGYTF; clone size: .; V gene: TRBV5-1; D gene: .; J gene: TRBJ1-2
CDR3 DNA: TGTGCCAGCAGCCTACCGACAGGGGGGTCCTACAATGAGCAGTTCTTC; CDR3 protein: CASSLPTGGSYNEQFF; clone size: .; V gene: TRBV5-6; D gene: TRBD1; J gene: TRBJ2-1
CDR3 DNA: TGTGCCAGCAGCCAAGGGAGCGGGGTTTACACCGGGGAGCTGTTTTTT; CDR3 protein: CASSQGSGVYTGELFF; clone size: .; V gene: TRBV3-1/TRBV3-2; D gene: TRBD2; J gene: TRBJ2-2
CDR3 DNA: TGTGCCAGCAGCTTAGTACTAGCGGGCTCAAGGGAGCAGTACTTC; CDR3 protein: CASSLVLAGSREQYF; clone size: once; V gene: TRBV7-2; D gene: TRBD2; J gene: TRBJ2-7
CDR3 DNA: TGTGCCAGCAGCTTAAGCGCAGGGATGGTAGATGAGCAGTTCTTC; CDR3 protein: CASSLSAGMVDEQFF; clone size: .; V gene: TRBV11-2; D gene: .; J gene: TRBJ2-1
CDR3 DNA: TGTGCCGCCCGTGCGGAGGGCACTGAAGCTTTCTTT; CDR3 protein: CAARAEGTEAFF; clone size: .; V gene: TRBV3-1/TRBV3-2; D gene: .; J gene: TRBJ1-1
CDR3 DNA: TGCGCCAGCAGCCAAGTTCGAACAGGGGGCAAAGGAAACACCATATATTTT; CDR3 protein: CASSQVRTGGKGNTIYF; clone size: .; V gene: TRBV4-1; D gene: TRBD1; J gene: TRBJ1-3